This T cell receptor (beta chain) emerged from a study of control samples from healthy donors and cancer patients. The table came from immunoSEQ multiplex PCR; TCRdb's copy has only in-frame clones and leaves some out. Here the sample spans 170,000 or so clones, 90% to 95% being singletons. The CDR3 sequence is 17 residues long. V was clipped by 1 base and J by 3 bases; unmatched bases: 6. Per germline, CDR1 SNHLY and CDR2 FYNNEI. This TCR was sampled from a woman aged 18-35 years in good health. Material for sequencing was blood. The chain employs TRBV2 and TRBJ1-5, with TRBD1 identical over 10 bases. CDR3 sequence (DNA): TGTGCCAGCAGTGAAGGGGACAGGGGACGGATCAATCAGCCCCAGCATTTT. Protein sequence: CASSEGDRGRINQPQHF.